A single sample gave rise to the 9 T cell receptor beta chains below, sequenced in a study of T-cell memory formation after mild COVID-19. TCRdb analysed the 5' RACE reads with MiXCR anew, one entry per CDR3 protein. This sample has hundreds of thousands of distinct CDR3 sequences; just under 20% occur once, and the top ten carry 20% to 25%. The sequenced sample was PBMCs or a T cell subset sorted from them (not recorded which). Receptors were obtained from a man aged 18-30 years who had mild COVID-19 (a few samples of this study predate the infection). Cell type and time point are not known.

This rearrangement joins TRBV20-1 to TRBJ2-7; the D gene is possibly TRBD1 (7 bases). From germline, CDR1 is DFQATT and CDR2 SNEGSKA (reference sequence). This CDR3 is built from 14 residues. V was shortened by 0 bases and J by 5 bases, with 14 bases between the two germline ends. The CDR3 protein is CSARDRRGQDEQYF. CDR3 nucleotide sequence: TGCAGTGCTAGAGATCGGAGGGGGCAAGACGAGCAGTACTTC.

This clonotype was recorded many times. This rearrangement joins TRBV7-3 to TRBJ2-3; D is unclear. The V end lost 4 bases, the J end lost 4 bases, and 6 bases lay between the germline ends. Looked up from germline, CDR1 is SGHTA and CDR2 is FQGTGA. This CDR3 has 12 residues. The CDR3 region has the DNA TGTGCCAGCAGCTCCAGAGCAGATACGCAGTATTTT. As protein: CASSSRADTQYF.

In its sample, this clonotype was seen a few times. The chain recombines TRBV5-1 with TRBJ2-1, with 8 bases aligning to TRBD1. The CDR3 length is 15 residues. The germline CDR1 and CDR2 sequences are SGHRS and YFSETQ. V shed 5 bases and J 7 bases; nucleotides not matched to a gene: 11. CDR3 protein: CASRTATGERNEQFF. CDR3 sequence (DNA): TGCGCCAGCAGAACCGCGACAGGGGAAAGGAATGAGCAGTTCTTC.

This clonotype was seen a handful of times. This chain links TRBV6-2 or TRBV6-3 with TRBJ2-3; D not certain. CDR3 size: 13 residues. CDR1 and CDR2 (germline): MNHEY, SVGEGT. Trimming pared 6 bases from V and 1 base from J, leaving 8 bases between. The CDR3 coding sequence is TGTGCCAGCAGACCCATTGGCACAGATACGCAGTATTTT. Its protein product is CASRPIGTDTQYF.

This clonotype was counted only a few times. V usage is TRBV4-3 and J usage is TRBJ2-1; possible D gene TRBD1, 6 bases. V gave up 1 base and J gave up 5 bases, with 9 bases separating them. Germline lookup yields CDR1 LGHNA and CDR2 YSLEER. This CDR3 comprises 14 residues. The chain's CDR3 is CASSQGTVDNEQFF. The CDR3, as DNA: TGCGCCAGCAGCCAAGGGACAGTCGACAATGAGCAGTTCTTC.

This clonotype was seen at least ten times. The chain employs TRBV7-9 and TRBJ2-3, with D perhaps TRBD1 (6 bases). The germline gives CDR1 SEHNR, CDR2 FQNEAQ (reference sequence). V was cut by 8 bases and J by 3 bases, with 12 bases left in between. The CDR3 is 13 residues long. The CDR3 loop is CASLGRGTDTQYF. For the CDR3, the DNA is TGTGCCAGCCTAGGCAGGGGTACAGATACGCAGTATTTT.

This clonotype was seen repeatedly, ten times or more. The V call is TRBV5-1, the J call TRBJ2-3; the D gene is possibly TRBD2 (7 bases). The CDR3 extends over 14 amino acids. CDR1 is SGHRS, CDR2 YFSETQ, per germline. V was shortened by 2 bases and J by 5 bases, with 12 bases between the two germline ends. CDR3 DNA sequence: TGCGCCAGCAGCTTAGGGGGGGCCCAAGATACGCAGTATTTT. It yields the protein CASSLGGAQDTQYF.

This clonotype was observed a few times. V and J are TRBV18 and TRBJ2-1, with a weak D call TRBD2 (5 bases). The CDR3 runs to 15 residues. Germline assignment: CDR1 KGHSH and CDR2 LQKENI. Trimming took off 3 bases at V and 0 bases at J, with 9 bases between the two ends. The DNA for the CDR3 is TGTGCCAGCTCACCGCGGGCGGGCTCCTACAATGAGCAGTTCTTC. This translates into CASSPRAGSYNEQFF.

This clonotype was counted between two and nine times. V usage is TRBV5-1 and J usage is TRBJ2-2; D remains ambiguous. V lost 4 bases, J lost 5 bases, and 18 bases lay in between. The CDR3 has 16 residues. Germline values: CDR1 SGHRS, CDR2 YFSETQ. The CDR3 DNA is TGCGCCAGCAGCCTACCTGCGCCGGGTGGGACCGGGGAGCTGTTTTTT. Its protein product is CASSLPAPGGTGELFF.